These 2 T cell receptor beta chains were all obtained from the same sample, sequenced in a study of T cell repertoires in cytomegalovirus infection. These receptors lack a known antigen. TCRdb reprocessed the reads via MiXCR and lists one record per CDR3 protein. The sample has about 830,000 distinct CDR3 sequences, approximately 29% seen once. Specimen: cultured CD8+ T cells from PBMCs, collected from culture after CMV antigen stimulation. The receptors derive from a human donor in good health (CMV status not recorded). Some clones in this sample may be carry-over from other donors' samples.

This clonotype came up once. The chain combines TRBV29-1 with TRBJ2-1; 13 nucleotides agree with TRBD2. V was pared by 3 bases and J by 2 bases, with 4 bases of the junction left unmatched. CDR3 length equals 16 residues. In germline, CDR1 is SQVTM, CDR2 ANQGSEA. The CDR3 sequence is CSVEGGTSGAYNEQFF. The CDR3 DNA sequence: TGCAGCGTTGAGGGGGGGACTAGCGGGGCCTACAATGAGCAGTTCTTC.

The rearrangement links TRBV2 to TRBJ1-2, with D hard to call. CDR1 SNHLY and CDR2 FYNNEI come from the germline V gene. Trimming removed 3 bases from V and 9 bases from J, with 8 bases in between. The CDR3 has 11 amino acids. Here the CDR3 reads CASSDGRSYTF. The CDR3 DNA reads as TGTGCCAGCAGTGATGGCAGAAGCTACACCTTC.